Below are 13 T cell receptor beta chains sequenced from a single sample in a study of blood T cell repertoires in COVID-19. Generated by immunoSEQ multiplex PCR, the TCRdb table keeps only in-frame clones and is missing some. The table includes 150,000 to 250,000 clones, roughly 77% detected once. Sample: peripheral blood. The origin of the receptors is a woman in her thirties or forties with COVID-19, enrolled during active disease.

The chain couples TRBV5-4 to TRBJ1-1, with D uncertain. Germline CDR1 is SGHNT and CDR2 is YYREEE (reference sequence). The CDR3 is made up of 12 amino acids. Trimming removed 8 bases at V and 5 bases at J, with 13 bases between. The CDR3 here is CASQAGRTEAFF. In nucleotides, the CDR3 is TGTGCCAGTCAGGCGGGGAGGACTGAAGCTTTCTTT.

The chain employs TRBV7-9 and TRBJ2-7; D gene uncertain. Deletions cut 1 base from V and 3 bases from J, with 7 bases between. Germline assignment: CDR1 SEHNR and CDR2 FQNEAQ (reference sequence). CDR3 length: 13 residues. CDR3 protein: CASSLGASYEQYF. The CDR3 nucleotides are TGTGCCAGCAGCTTAGGGGCCAGCTACGAGCAGTACTTC.

The rearrangement uses TRBV21-1 and TRBJ2-3; no DNA check was done on the table's D call, TRBD1. TRBV21-1 is given as a pseudogene. The CDR3 length is 18 residues. The CDR3 DNA is TGTGCCAGCAGCGGACGGACAGGGGGCGCCGATTCGGCAGATACGCAGTATTTT. Encoded protein: CASSGRTGGADSADTQYF.

This clone was counted between two and nine times. The same CDR3 arises from other DNA sequences in this sample as well. The gene calls are TRBV7-2 and TRBJ2-3; weak D call: TRBD2 (6 bases). This CDR3 has 14 amino acids. Germline V gene data show CDR1 as SGHTA and CDR2 as FQGNSA. The V end lost 5 bases, the J end lost 2 bases, and 11 bases lay between the germline ends. The CDR3 spells CASSPGLSTDTQYF. Here the CDR3 DNA reads TGTGCCAGCAGCCCGGGACTTTCCACAGATACGCAGTATTTT.

J is TRBJ1-4 and V is TRBV19; 8 nucleotides align to TRBD1. The CDR3 is 16 residues long. J gave up 4 bases and V 5 bases, and 9 bases lay outside the gene matches. In germline, CDR1 is LNHDA, CDR2 SQIVND (reference sequence). The CDR3 reads CASSPHDRGFNEKLFF. Written as DNA, the CDR3 is TGTGCCAGTAGTCCCCATGACAGGGGATTTAATGAAAAACTGTTTTTT.

The chain has TRBV6-2 or TRBV6-3 and TRBJ1-2; D is unclear. Trimming removed 4 bases at V and 4 bases at J, with 10 bases between. This CDR3 has 13 amino acids. CDR1 is MNHEY, CDR2 SVGEGT, per germline. Here the CDR3 reads CASSWGGIYGYTF. The CDR3 coding sequence is TGTGCCAGCAGTTGGGGAGGGATCTATGGCTACACCTTC.

This clone was counted once. The chain joins TRBV5-1 to TRBJ2-5; possibly TRBD1 for D (5 bases). The length of the CDR3 is 15 residues. Trimming took 0 bases from V and 3 from J, leaving 12 bases between them. CDR1 and CDR2 from the germline V gene are SGHRS and YFSETQ. This CDR3 is CASSLGAAGKETQYF. The CDR3 DNA follows: TGCGCCAGCAGCTTGGGGGCGGCAGGGAAAGAGACCCAGTACTTC.

The J gene is TRBJ2-5, the V gene TRBV19, with TRBD1 identical over 8 bases. This CDR3 is built from 16 residues. Germline lookup yields CDR1 LNHDA and CDR2 SQIVND (reference sequence). Losses at the gene ends were 4 bases for V and 5 bases for J; bases not matched to a gene: 12. The CDR3 loop reads CASSTSGTGGPETQYF. The DNA of the CDR3 is TGTGCCAGTAGTACCTCCGGGACAGGAGGCCCCGAGACCCAGTACTTC.

The chain couples TRBV19 to TRBJ1-2; possible D gene TRBD1, 6 bases. Germline CDR1 is LNHDA and CDR2 is SQIVND (reference sequence). CDR3 size: 12 residues. The ends were cut back, 2 bases at V and 10 bases at J, with 11 bases in the middle. This CDR3 reads CASSILGAFYTF. CDR3 nucleotides: TGTGCCAGTAGTATATTGGGGGCTTTCTACACCTTC.

J is TRBJ2-1 and V is TRBV18, with 11 bases that match TRBD2. The CDR3 runs to 16 residues. With 3 bases clipped from V and 8 bases from J, the junction kept 9 bases outside the gene matches. Germline CDR1 reads KGHSH; CDR2 reads LQKENI. CDR3 loop: CASSPPGLAGGHEQFF. The CDR3 DNA is TGTGCCAGCTCACCCCCAGGACTAGCGGGTGGCCATGAGCAGTTCTTC.

The chain joins TRBV4-1 to TRBJ1-1; D uncertain. Trimming took off 0 bases at V and 3 bases at J, with 14 bases between the two ends. The germline gives CDR1 MGHRA, CDR2 YSYEKL. The CDR3 spans 16 residues. CDR3 in DNA: TGCGCCAGCAGCCAAGAAGTCGCGAGGCGGGACACTGAAGCTTTCTTT. This gives the protein CASSQEVARRDTEAFF.

The chain is built from TRBV5-4 and TRBJ1-1, with D possibly being TRBD1 (6 bases). Germline loops: CDR1 SGHNT, CDR2 YYREEE (reference sequence). The length of the CDR3 is 13 residues. With 9 bases removed from V and 0 bases from J, the gap between germline ends came to 12 bases. The CDR3 loop is CATRGDMNTEAFF. The CDR3 nucleotides are TGTGCCACTCGGGGGGACATGAACACTGAAGCTTTCTTT. Supplemented by reference TRBV5-4 and TRBJ1-1, the full variable domain reads ETGVTQSPTHLIKTRGQQVTLRCSSQSGHNTVSWYQQALGQGPQFIFQYYREEENGRGNFPPRFSGLQFPNYSSELNVNALELDDSALYLCATRGDMNTEAFFGQGTRLTVV.

This clone has more than one count but fewer than ten. V gene TRBV27 combines with J gene TRBJ1-5; 7 bases are shared with TRBD1. The CDR3 is 14 amino acids. V lost 4 bases to trimming and J lost 0 bases; unmatched junction nucleotides: 0. Germline CDR1 MNHEY, CDR2 SMNVEV (reference sequence). The CDR3 coding sequence is TGTGCCAGCAGTTACAGGGGTAGCAATCAGCCCCAGCATTTT. Amino acids: CASSYRGSNQPQHF.